The 30 T cell receptor beta chains reported below all come from one sample, sequenced in a study of T cells in Graves' hyperthyroidism and ophthalmopathy. Researchers took RNA transcripts and amplified the TCR beta CDR3 regions from them. In the first-round RT-PCR of the TCR CDR3, the HTBI primer set was used. TCRdb redid the calling of the multiplex PCR reads with MiXCR, one entry per CDR3 protein. The table lists over 400,000 distinct CDR3 sequences, roughly 23% of them singletons. Sequences were obtained from blood. The receptors originated from a woman between 65 and 79 years old with Graves' ophthalmopathy.

This clonotype appeared a few times. The V and J genes are TRBV10-3 and TRBJ1-1; D remains unclear. V gave up 4 bases and J gave up 1 base, with 10 bases separating them. This CDR3 has 14 residues. Germline values: CDR1 ENHRY, CDR2 SYGVKD. CDR3 bases: TGTGCCATCAGTGGACGAATGAAGAACACTGAAGCTTTCTTT. Translated, it gives CAISGRMKNTEAFF.

This clonotype was observed many times. The rearrangement joins TRBV7-2 to TRBJ1-2; D ambiguous. This CDR3 is built from 13 residues. Germline V gene lookup returns CDR1 SGHTA and CDR2 FQGNSA. V was trimmed by 1 base and J by 3 bases, leaving 6 bases between them. CDR3 in amino acids: CASSLGADYGYTF. The CDR3 DNA reads as TGTGCCAGCAGCTTAGGGGCGGACTATGGCTACACCTTC.

This clonotype was seen ten or more times. This sequence joins TRBV12-5 and TRBJ1-1; 7 positions agree with TRBD1. With V trimmed by 5 bases and J by 11 bases, 14 bases remained unmatched. The CDR3 runs 14 residues. Germline loops: CDR1 LGHNT, CDR2 FRNRAP. For the CDR3, the DNA is TGTGCTAGTGGTCCCGACAGGGAAGCCGCTGGGGCTTTCTTT. It encodes CASGPDREAAGAFF.

The chain uses TRBV20-1 and TRBJ2-5; perhaps D is TRBD1 or TRBD2 (6 bases each). The CDR3 extends over 11 amino acids. The germline gives CDR1 DFQATT, CDR2 SNEGSKA (reference sequence). Trimming removed 8 bases at V and 4 bases at J, with 11 bases between. CDR3 sequence reads: CSQGGPETQYF. In DNA, the CDR3 is TGCAGTCAAGGGGGGCCAGAGACCCAGTACTTC.

V gene TRBV20-1 combines with J gene TRBJ2-1; TRBD2 agrees at 7 bases. This CDR3 is built from 12 residues. V lost 3 bases to trimming and J lost 6 bases; unmatched junction nucleotides: 2. The germline CDR1 and CDR2 sequences are DFQATT and SNEGSKA (reference sequence). The CDR3 reads CSARGRVNEQFF. The CDR3 DNA is TGCAGTGCTAGGGGGAGGGTCAATGAGCAGTTCTTC.

This clonotype was counted only a few times. The chain joins TRBV27 to TRBJ2-3, with TRBD2 identical over 8 bases. Germline CDR1 MNHEY, CDR2 SMNVEV (reference sequence). Losses at the gene ends were 4 bases for V and 3 bases for J; bases not matched to a gene: 12. The CDR3 loop spans 17 amino acids. The CDR3 nucleotides are TGTGCCAGCAGTTATTTTGGCGGGTCGGGGGGGACAGATACGCAGTATTTT. Translating it yields CASSYFGGSGGTDTQYF.

This clonotype has more than one count but fewer than ten. The V gene is TRBV7-2, the J gene TRBJ2-4; the D gene is possibly TRBD1 (5 bases). Per germline, CDR1 SGHTA and CDR2 FQGNSA. The CDR3 has 17 amino acids. Trimming cost V 4 bases and J 1 base, with 17 bases left between them. Here the CDR3 DNA reads TGTGCCAGCAGCTCTCAGGACACGCTTTGGGCCAAAAACATTCAGTACTTC. As protein: CASSSQDTLWAKNIQYF.

This clonotype was seen many times. The chain recombines TRBV10-1 with TRBJ2-2, with D possibly matching TRBD2 (5 bases). This CDR3 region has 15 residues. Germline V gene lookup returns CDR1 WNHNN and CDR2 SYGVQD (reference sequence). Trimming took off 1 base at V and 1 base at J, with 7 bases between the two ends. CDR3: CASSELRVNTGELFF. The CDR3 nucleotides read TGCGCCAGCAGTGAGTTGAGGGTGAACACCGGGGAGCTGTTTTTT.

This clonotype has just a few counts. The J gene is TRBJ2-1, the V gene TRBV24-1; 8 bases are shared with TRBD1. CDR1 KGHDR and CDR2 SFDVKD come from the germline V gene. This CDR3 is built from 16 residues. With 5 bases clipped from V and 8 bases from J, the junction kept 13 bases outside the gene matches. CDR3 region: CATSASGDRGMDEQFF. The CDR3 DNA reads TGTGCCACCAGTGCCTCAGGAGACAGGGGTATGGATGAGCAGTTCTTC.

This clonotype was found many times. This chain joins TRBV20-1 and TRBJ2-1; the D is unclear. CDR3 size: 12 residues. Trimming removed 7 bases at V and 5 bases at J, with 12 bases between. The germline V gene has CDR1 DFQATT and CDR2 SNEGSKA (reference sequence). CDR3 residues: CSGSRSHNEQFF. The CDR3 region has the DNA TGCAGTGGGTCGAGGAGTCACAATGAGCAGTTCTTC.

This clonotype was detected a few times. The rearrangement uses TRBV5-1 and TRBJ2-1, with D maybe TRBD1 (6 bases). Germline loops: CDR1 SGHRS, CDR2 YFSETQ. Trimming left V 4 bases short and J 8 bases short, with 10 bases between. The length of the CDR3 is 12 residues. This chain's CDR3 is CASSREGDEQFF. CDR3 sequence (DNA): TGCGCCAGCAGCCGCGAGGGGGATGAGCAGTTCTTC.

This clonotype appeared many times. The chain couples TRBV2 to TRBJ2-1, with 14 bases fitting TRBD2. The CDR3 runs to 15 residues. The J segment lost 5 bases and the V segment lost 5 bases, leaving 2 bases of the junction unmatched. In germline, CDR1 is SNHLY, CDR2 FYNNEI. The CDR3 sequence is CASSRLAGGDNEQFF. The DNA of the CDR3 is TGTGCCAGCAGTCGACTAGCGGGAGGGGACAATGAGCAGTTCTTC.

The table lists this clonotype with a few counts. The chain carries TRBV6-1 and TRBJ1-4; TRBD1 aligns across 10 bases. This CDR3 has 15 residues. Germline lookup yields CDR1 MNHNS and CDR2 SASEGT. With V trimmed by 4 bases and J by 7 bases, 6 bases remained unmatched. CDR3 region: CASSGQGALGEKLFF. The CDR3 coding sequence is TGTGCCAGCAGTGGACAGGGGGCGCTCGGTGAAAAACTGTTTTTT.

In this sample, this clonotype turned up many times. The chain is built from TRBV2 and TRBJ2-3, with TRBD2 identical over 11 bases. This CDR3 is built from 16 residues. Unmatched junction bases numbered 7, after V lost 8 bases and J lost 0 bases. Looked up from germline, CDR1 is SNHLY and CDR2 is FYNNEI. The CDR3 bases are TGTGCCAGCGGACTAGCGGGTTATGATAGCACAGATACGCAGTATTTT. This codes for CASGLAGYDSTDTQYF. Full variable domain (rest looked up from reference TRBV2 and TRBJ2-3): EPEVTQTPSHQVTQMGQEVILRCVPISNHLYFYWYRQILGQKVEFLVSFYNNEISEKSEIFDDQFSVERPDGSNFTLKIRSTKLEDSAMYFCASGLAGYDSTDTQYFGPGTRLTVL.

This clonotype came up many times. V and J are TRBV7-2 and TRBJ2-7; D remains ambiguous. Germline V lookup: CDR1 SGHTA, CDR2 FQGNSA. Trimming took 5 bases from V and 4 from J, leaving 15 bases between them. This CDR3 comprises 14 residues. The CDR3 loop is CASSLLMGRYEQYF. CDR3 coding DNA: TGTGCCAGCAGCCTCCTCATGGGCCGGTACGAGCAGTACTTC.

This clonotype showed up just a few times. V usage is TRBV10-1 and J usage is TRBJ2-1, with D uncertain. Germline lookup yields CDR1 WNHNN and CDR2 SYGVQD (reference sequence). Trimming removed 2 bases from V and 5 bases from J, with 7 bases in between. The CDR3 covers 13 residues. CDR3 in amino acids: CASSEQLNNEQFF. CDR3 sequence (DNA): TGCGCCAGCAGTGAGCAGCTTAACAATGAGCAGTTCTTC.

The chain joins TRBV19 to TRBJ2-7; TRBD1 matches at 7 bases. Trimming cost V 3 bases and J 4 bases; bases outside gene matches: 6. Germline values: CDR1 LNHDA, CDR2 SQIVND (reference sequence). This CDR3 has 14 amino acids. The CDR3 DNA sequence: TGTGCCAGTAGTATCGGGGACAGCGAGTACGAGCAGTACTTC. Translating it yields CASSIGDSEYEQYF.

The V call is TRBV6-1, the J call TRBJ1-2; D unclear. V was pared by 2 bases and J by 8 bases, with 12 bases between. This CDR3 has 13 residues. Germline CDR1 is MNHNS and CDR2 is SASEGT. This CDR3 reads CASSESRDLGYTF. The CDR3 DNA sequence: TGTGCCAGCAGTGAATCCCGAGACCTGGGCTACACCTTC.

To note about this clonotype: A read error may be the cause here, since a much bigger clone is one base away. The gene calls are TRBV2 and TRBJ2-5; 10 nucleotides match TRBD2. Per germline, CDR1 SNHLY and CDR2 FYNNEI. The CDR3 contains 17 residues. DNA of the CDR3: TGTGCCAGCAGCGAAGGCATCAGCGGGAGGGCCCGGGAGGCCCAGTACTTC. Translating it yields CASSEGISGRAREAQYF.

This clonotype is a singleton in its sample. V is TRBV7-6 and J is TRBJ2-2; D gene uncertain. The CDR3 is made up of 14 amino acids. Germline loops: CDR1 SGHVS, CDR2 FNYEAQ. The V end was cut by 6 bases, the J end by 6 bases, with 14 bases between. CDR3 protein: CASSRTRVAGELFF. The CDR3 DNA is TGTGCCAGCAGTCGTACTCGAGTCGCCGGGGAGCTGTTTTTT.

This clonotype was seen many times. The chain links TRBV11-2 to TRBJ2-1; 8 bases fit TRBD2. V was clipped by 1 base and J by 7 bases; unmatched bases: 3. The germline V gene encodes CDR1 SGHAT and CDR2 FQNNGV. The CDR3 covers 14 residues. In DNA, the CDR3 is TGTGCCAGCAGCTTAGCCGGGACTAGAAATGAGCAGTTCTTC. It is translated as CASSLAGTRNEQFF.

V gene TRBV6-1 combines with J gene TRBJ2-7; D possibly matches TRBD1 or TRBD2 (6 bases each). The CDR3 consists of 15 residues. V lost 5 bases and J 2 bases, leaving 16 bases between the germline ends. CDR1 and CDR2 (germline): MNHNS, SASEGT. CDR3 in DNA: TGTGCCAGCAGTTACTCCCCCCGGGGGCCCTACGAGCAGTACTTC. Its protein product is CASSYSPRGPYEQYF.

This clonotype was detected ten times or more. The rearrangement joins TRBV7-2 to TRBJ2-7; TRBD2 might be the D (6 bases). This CDR3 contains 15 residues. V was cut by 0 bases and J by 0 bases, with 9 bases left in between. The germline CDR1 and CDR2 sequences are SGHTA and FQGNSA. The CDR3 is CASSLAGGTSYEQYF. The CDR3 DNA reads as TGTGCCAGCAGCTTAGCGGGAGGCACCTCCTACGAGCAGTACTTC. Filled out from reference TRBV7-2 and TRBJ2-7, the complete variable domain reads GAGVSQSPSNKVTEKGKDVELRCDPISGHTALYWYRQSLGQGLEFLIYFQGNSAPDKSGLPSDRFSAERTGGSVSTLTIQRTQQEDSAVYLCASSLAGGTSYEQYFGPGTRLTVT.

This sequence joins TRBV7-2 and TRBJ1-1; perhaps TRBD1 as D (6 bases). CDR1 and CDR2 from the germline V gene are SGHTA and FQGNSA. The CDR3 is 13 amino acids. V lost 5 bases, J lost 10 bases, and 17 bases lay in between. The DNA of the CDR3 is TGTGCCAGCAGCAGAGACCCCTCGGGGGCAGCTTTCTTT. This gives the protein CASSRDPSGAAFF.

This clonotype was observed a handful of times. This chain connects TRBV5-1 to TRBJ1-1, with D perhaps TRBD1 (5 bases). From germline, CDR1 is SGHRS and CDR2 YFSETQ. Trimming stripped 7 bases from V and 4 bases from J, with 14 bases between. There are 13 residues in the CDR3. The CDR3 region is CASGSGLGTEAFF. DNA of the CDR3: TGCGCCAGCGGTTCAGGGTTGGGCACTGAAGCTTTCTTT.

This clonotype was detected a few times. This chain uses TRBV11-3 with TRBJ2-3; unclear D gene. Trimming took off 5 bases at V and 6 bases at J, with 9 bases between the two ends. The CDR3 contains 12 residues. The germline gives CDR1 SGHNT, CDR2 YENEEA. The CDR3: CASSTAGDTQYF. CDR3 DNA: TGTGCCAGCAGCACCGCCGGGGATACGCAGTATTTT.

In this sample, this clonotype turned up a few times. The chain couples TRBV29-1 to TRBJ2-5; D possibly uses TRBD1 or TRBD2 (5 bases each). From germline, CDR1 is SQVTM and CDR2 ANQGSEA. The CDR3 has 12 amino acids. V lost 7 bases and J 2 bases, leaving 11 bases between the germline ends. CDR3 nucleotides: TGCAGCGGGAGGAAGGGGCAAGAGACCCAGTACTTC. Protein: CSGRKGQETQYF.

V is TRBV18 and J is TRBJ1-5; D gene unclear. CDR3 length equals 13 residues. With 3 bases removed from V and 4 bases from J, the gap between germline ends came to 7 bases. Germline CDR1 and CDR2: KGHSH and LQKENI. This CDR3 is CASSPQANQPQHF. CDR3 coding DNA: TGTGCCAGCTCACCCCAGGCGAATCAGCCCCAGCATTTT.

The table lists this clonotype with a few counts. This rearrangement joins TRBV7-2 to TRBJ2-1; 12 positions match TRBD2. V shed 1 base and J 2 bases; nucleotides not matched to a gene: 3. Germline loops: CDR1 SGHTA, CDR2 FQGNSA. The CDR3 is 17 amino acids. The DNA of the CDR3 is TGTGCCAGCAGCTTAGTGTGGACTAGCGGGACCTACAATGAGCAGTTCTTC. Translated: CASSLVWTSGTYNEQFF. The whole variable domain, remainder taken from reference TRBV7-2 and TRBJ2-1, is GAGVSQSPSNKVTEKGKDVELRCDPISGHTALYWYRQSLGQGLEFLIYFQGNSAPDKSGLPSDRFSAERTGGSVSTLTIQRTQQEDSAVYLCASSLVWTSGTYNEQFFGPGTRLTVL.

This clonotype was found many times. The gene calls are TRBV12-3 or TRBV12-4 and TRBJ2-5; 13 nucleotides line up with TRBD2. CDR3 size: 15 residues. Germline trimming cut 5 bases from V and 4 bases from J; bases unmatched to any gene: 4. The CDR3 DNA follows: TGTGCCAGCAGTCTAACTAGCGGGAGGGCAGAGACCCAGTACTTC. Protein: CASSLTSGRAETQYF.